This TCR beta chain was documented in a study of blood T cell repertoires in COVID-19. Profiling relied on immunoSEQ multiplex PCR, and the TCRdb table lists in-frame clones only, not all of them. The sample records fewer than 65,000 clones, approximately 90% being singletons. CDR1 is SQVTM, CDR2 ANQGSEA, per germline. The V gene end was trimmed by 4 bases and the J gene end by 5 bases; junction bases not matched to a gene: 8. The CDR3 consists of 15 residues. This chain joins TRBV29-1 and TRBJ1-4, with 9 positions matching TRBD1. Sequenced input: peripheral blood. This clonotype was sampled from a man in his fifties with acute or convalescent COVID-19. CDR3 loop: CSVGSLGQGNEKLFF. The DNA of the CDR3 is TGCAGCGTTGGGTCATTGGGACAGGGAAATGAAAAACTGTTTTTT.